A selection of T cell receptor beta chains follows, all from one sample in a study of blood T cells in healthy people across ages. TCRdb re-analysed the 5' RACE reads in MiXCR, keeping a single row per CDR3 protein. The table has hundreds of thousands of distinct CDR3 sequences, 25% to 30% seen once; the top ten hold 15% to 20%. Sequenced sample: blood. The receptors stem from an elderly woman in good health. Each CDR3 is given with its conserved first and last residue. A D gene is named only where the DNA matches it firmly. Clone size appears in some rows only: once, few, many, or a class for an expanded clone.

TGTGCCAGCAGCGGGGACAGGGGGATTGATTCACCCCTCCACTTT | CASSGDRGIDSPLHF | . | TRBJ1-6 | TRBV12-3/TRBV12-4 | TRBD1
TGCGCCAGCAGCTTGTGGAGGGGAACAGATACGCAGTATTTT | CASSLWRGTDTQYF | . | TRBJ2-3 | TRBV5-1 | .
TGTGCCAGCAGCTTAGCGCTACTAGCTCCGACAGATACGCAGTATTTT | CASSLALLAPTDTQYF | many | TRBJ2-3 | TRBV7-2 | .
TGTGCCGGCAGCCCTGCGGGGGGCTATGGCTACACCTTC | CAGSPAGGYGYTF | . | TRBJ1-2 | TRBV28 | .
TGCGCCAGCAGCGCGGACGGGGTCCAAGAGACCCAGTACTTC | CASSADGVQETQYF | many | TRBJ2-5 | TRBV5-1 | .
TGTGCCAGCAGCCCACAGGGGTACTCCTACAATGAGCAGTTCTTC | CASSPQGYSYNEQFF | many | TRBJ2-1 | TRBV7-6 | TRBD1
TGCGCCAGCAGCTTGGGGGACAGCCATTATGGCTACACCTTC | CASSLGDSHYGYTF | . | TRBJ1-2 | TRBV5-1 | TRBD1
TGCGCCAGCAGCTTGGCCGATACGGTCTATGGCTACACCTTC | CASSLADTVYGYTF | few | TRBJ1-2 | TRBV5-1 | .
TGTGCCAGCAGCCTTCCGGTACAGGGGCAGAGTAACACTGAAGCTTTCTTT | CASSLPVQGQSNTEAFF | . | TRBJ1-1 | TRBV28 | TRBD1
TGTGCCAGCAGCGTGGGACAGCCTTCCCGACCCTATGGCTACACCTTC | CASSVGQPSRPYGYTF | few | TRBJ1-2 | TRBV9 | TRBD1
TGCAGCGGTGTCGCAGGCGTTTCCTACGAGCAGTACTTC | CSGVAGVSYEQYF | . | TRBJ2-7 | TRBV29-1 | .
TGTGCCTGCAGTTCGGACAGCCAAGAGACCCAGTACTTC | CACSSDSQETQYF | . | TRBJ2-5 | TRBV12-3/TRBV12-4 | .
TGTGCCAGCAATCAGGGGCTTGGGAATGGCTACACCTTC | CASNQGLGNGYTF | . | TRBJ1-2 | TRBV2 | .